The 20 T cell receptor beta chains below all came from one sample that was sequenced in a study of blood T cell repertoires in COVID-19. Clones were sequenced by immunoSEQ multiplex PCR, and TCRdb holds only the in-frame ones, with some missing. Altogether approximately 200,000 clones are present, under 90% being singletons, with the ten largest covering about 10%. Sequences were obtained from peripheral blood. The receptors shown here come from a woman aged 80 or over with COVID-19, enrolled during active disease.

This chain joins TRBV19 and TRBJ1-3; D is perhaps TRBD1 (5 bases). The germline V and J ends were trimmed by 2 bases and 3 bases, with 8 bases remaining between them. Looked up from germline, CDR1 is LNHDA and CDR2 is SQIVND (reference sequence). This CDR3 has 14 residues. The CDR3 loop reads CASSIRGYGNTIYF. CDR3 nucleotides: TGTGCCAGTAGTATAAGGGGATATGGAAACACCATATATTTT.

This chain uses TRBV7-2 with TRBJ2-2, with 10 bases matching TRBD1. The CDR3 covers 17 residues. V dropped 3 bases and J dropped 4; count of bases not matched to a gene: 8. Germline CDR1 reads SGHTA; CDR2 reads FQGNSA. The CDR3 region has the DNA TGTGCCAGCAGCTTCGATATCGGACAGGGGGGCACCGGGGAGCTGTTTTTT. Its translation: CASSFDIGQGGTGELFF. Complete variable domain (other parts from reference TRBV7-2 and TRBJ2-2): GAGVSQSPSNKVTEKGKDVELRCDPISGHTALYWYRQSLGQGLEFLIYFQGNSAPDKSGLPSDRFSAERTGGSVSTLTIQRTQQEDSAVYLCASSFDIGQGGTGELFFGEGSRLTVL.

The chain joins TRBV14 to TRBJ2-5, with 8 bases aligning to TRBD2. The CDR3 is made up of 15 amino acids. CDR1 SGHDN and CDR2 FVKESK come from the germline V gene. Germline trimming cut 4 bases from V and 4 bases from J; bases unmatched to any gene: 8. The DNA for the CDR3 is TGTGCCAGCAGCCCGCGGACTAGCAGAGGAGAGACCCAGTACTTC. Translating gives CASSPRTSRGETQYF.

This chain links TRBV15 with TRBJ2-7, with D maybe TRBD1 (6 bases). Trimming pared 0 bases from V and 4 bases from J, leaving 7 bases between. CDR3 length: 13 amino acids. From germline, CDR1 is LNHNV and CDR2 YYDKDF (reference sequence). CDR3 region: CATSRDRGYEQYV. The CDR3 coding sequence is TGTGCCACCAGCAGAGACAGGGGATACGAGCAGTACGTC.

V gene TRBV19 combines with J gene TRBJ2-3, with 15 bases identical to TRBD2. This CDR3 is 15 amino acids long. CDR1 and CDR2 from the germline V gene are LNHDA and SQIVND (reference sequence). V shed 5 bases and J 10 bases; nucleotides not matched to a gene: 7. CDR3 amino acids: CASSFGLAGGMAQYF. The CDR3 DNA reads TGTGCCAGTAGTTTCGGACTAGCGGGGGGGATGGCGCAGTATTTT.

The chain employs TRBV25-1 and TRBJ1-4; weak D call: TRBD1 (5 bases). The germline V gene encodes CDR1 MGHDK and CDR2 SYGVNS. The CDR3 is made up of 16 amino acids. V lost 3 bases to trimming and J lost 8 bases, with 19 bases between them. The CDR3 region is CASSELGARGSEKLFF. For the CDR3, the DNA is TGTGCCAGCAGTGAGTTAGGGGCGCGGGGCTCGGAAAAACTGTTTTTT.

CDR3 in amino acids: CASSPGGMLFF. CDR3 sequence (DNA): TGTGCCAGCAGTCCAGGGGGAATGCTGTTTTTT. The chain is built from TRBV12-3 or TRBV12-4 and TRBJ1-4, with TRBD1 matching 7 bases. This CDR3 has 11 residues. V trimming: 5 bases; J trimming: 14 bases; junction bases outside the gene matches: 5.

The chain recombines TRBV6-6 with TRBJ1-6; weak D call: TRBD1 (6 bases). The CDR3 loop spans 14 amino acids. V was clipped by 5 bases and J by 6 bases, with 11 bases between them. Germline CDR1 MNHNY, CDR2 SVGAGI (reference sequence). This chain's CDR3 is CASSNRDTNSPLHF. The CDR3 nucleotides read TGTGCCAGCAGTAACCGGGACACTAATTCACCCCTCCACTTT.

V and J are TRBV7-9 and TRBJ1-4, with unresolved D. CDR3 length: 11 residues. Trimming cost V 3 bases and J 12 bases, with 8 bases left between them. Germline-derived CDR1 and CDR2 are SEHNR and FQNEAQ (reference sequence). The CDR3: CASSLGIELFF. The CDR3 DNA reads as TGTGCCAGCAGCTTGGGCATAGAACTGTTTTTT.

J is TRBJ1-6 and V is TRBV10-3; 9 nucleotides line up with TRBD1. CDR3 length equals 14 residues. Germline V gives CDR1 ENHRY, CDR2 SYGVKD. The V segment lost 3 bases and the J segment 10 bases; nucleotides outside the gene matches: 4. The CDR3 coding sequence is TGTGCCATCAGTGACGGGACAGGGTGGTCACCCCTCCACTTT. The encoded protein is CAISDGTGWSPLHF.

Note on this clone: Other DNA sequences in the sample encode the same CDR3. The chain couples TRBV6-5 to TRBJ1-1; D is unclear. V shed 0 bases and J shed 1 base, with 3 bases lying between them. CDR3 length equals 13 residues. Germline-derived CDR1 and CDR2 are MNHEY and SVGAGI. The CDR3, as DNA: TGTGCCAGCAGTTACTCTAGGAACACTGAAGCTTTCTTT. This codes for CASSYSRNTEAFF.

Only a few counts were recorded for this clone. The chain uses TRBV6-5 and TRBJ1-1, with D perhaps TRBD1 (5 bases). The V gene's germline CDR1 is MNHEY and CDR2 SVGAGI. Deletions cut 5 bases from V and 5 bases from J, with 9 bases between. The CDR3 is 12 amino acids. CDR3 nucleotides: TGTGCCAGCAGTAAGGGGAGGACTGAAGCTTTCTTT. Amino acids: CASSKGRTEAFF.

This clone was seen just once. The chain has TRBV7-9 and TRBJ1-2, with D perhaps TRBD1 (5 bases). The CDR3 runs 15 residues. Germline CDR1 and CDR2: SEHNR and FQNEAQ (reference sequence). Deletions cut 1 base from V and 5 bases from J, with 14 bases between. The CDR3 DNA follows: TGTGCCAGCAGCTTAGTGGAGGGGCCAGGGTATGGCTACACCTTC. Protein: CASSLVEGPGYGYTF. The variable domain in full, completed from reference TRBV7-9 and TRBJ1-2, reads DTGVSQNPRHKITKRGQNVTFRCDPISEHNRLYWYRQTLGQGPEFLTYFQNEAQLEKSRLLSDRFSAERPKGSFSTLEIQRTEQGDSAMYLCASSLVEGPGYGYTFGSGTRLTVV.

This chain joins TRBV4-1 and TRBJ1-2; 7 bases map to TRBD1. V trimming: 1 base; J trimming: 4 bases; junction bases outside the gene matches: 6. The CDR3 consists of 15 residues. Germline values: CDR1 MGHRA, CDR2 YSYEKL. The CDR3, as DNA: TGCGCCAGCAGCCAAGGCGAAGGGACAGTCTATGGCTACACCTTC. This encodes CASSQGEGTVYGYTF.

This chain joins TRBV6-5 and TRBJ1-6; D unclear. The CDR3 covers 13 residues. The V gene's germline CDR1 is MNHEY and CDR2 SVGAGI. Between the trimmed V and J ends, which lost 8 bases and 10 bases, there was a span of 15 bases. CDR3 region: CASRRAVESPLHF. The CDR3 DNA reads TGTGCCAGCCGGAGGGCGGTAGAGTCACCCCTCCACTTT.

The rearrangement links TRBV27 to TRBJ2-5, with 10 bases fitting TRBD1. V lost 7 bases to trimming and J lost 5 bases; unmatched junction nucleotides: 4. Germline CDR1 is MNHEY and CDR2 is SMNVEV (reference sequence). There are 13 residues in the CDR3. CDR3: CASTKGQGETQYF. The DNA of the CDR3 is TGTGCCAGCACAAAGGGACAGGGGGAGACCCAGTACTTC.

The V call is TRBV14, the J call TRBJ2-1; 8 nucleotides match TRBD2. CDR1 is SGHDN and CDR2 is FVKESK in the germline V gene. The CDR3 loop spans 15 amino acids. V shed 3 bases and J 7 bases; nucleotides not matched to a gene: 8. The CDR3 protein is CASSHLGGGTNEQFF. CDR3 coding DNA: TGTGCCAGCAGCCATCTCGGGGGGGGTACGAATGAGCAGTTCTTC.

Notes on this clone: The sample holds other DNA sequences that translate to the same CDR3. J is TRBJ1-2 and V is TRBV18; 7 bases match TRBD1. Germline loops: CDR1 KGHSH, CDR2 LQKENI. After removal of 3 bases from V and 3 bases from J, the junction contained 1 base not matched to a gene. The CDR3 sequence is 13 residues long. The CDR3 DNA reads TGTGCCAGCTCACCCGGACAGGACTATGGCTACACCTTC. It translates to CASSPGQDYGYTF.

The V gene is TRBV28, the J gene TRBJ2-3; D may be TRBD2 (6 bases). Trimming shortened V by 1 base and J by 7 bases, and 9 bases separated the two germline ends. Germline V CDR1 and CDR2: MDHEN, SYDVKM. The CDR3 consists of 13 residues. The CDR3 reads CASSLLGGNTQYF. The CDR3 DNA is TGTGCCAGCAGTTTATTGGGAGGAAATACGCAGTATTTT.

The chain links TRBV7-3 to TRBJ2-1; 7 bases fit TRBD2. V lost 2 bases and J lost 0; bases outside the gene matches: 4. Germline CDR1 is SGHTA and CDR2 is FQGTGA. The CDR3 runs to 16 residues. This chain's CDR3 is CASSLWGGNSYNEQFF. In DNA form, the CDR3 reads TGTGCCAGCAGCTTATGGGGGGGTAACTCCTACAATGAGCAGTTCTTC.